The present T cell receptor beta chain was sequenced within a study of control samples from healthy donors and cancer patients. Libraries were prepared by immunoSEQ multiplex PCR; TCRdb keeps only in-frame clonotypes and omits some of them. This table holds about 94,000 clones, about nine tenths found once. The CDR3 runs 11 residues. V was shortened by 11 bases and J by 5 bases, with 12 bases between the two germline ends. CDR1 is MNHEY, CDR2 SVGAGI, per germline. What was sequenced was blood. V and J are TRBV6-5 and TRBJ2-5, with D perhaps TRBD1 (5 bases). The TCR originated in a young woman in good health. As DNA, the CDR3 is TGTGCCCACCAGGGTATGGAGACCCAGTACTTC. Translation: CAHQGMETQYF.